This T cell receptor beta chain emerged from a study of somatic mutations in cytotoxic T cells in rheumatoid arthritis (dated by TCRdb to between 2016 and 2019). Describing the broader study: Patient peripheral blood (approximately 27 ml EDTA) was drawn right after diagnosis and before any treatment started. TCRB deep sequencing was performed for more than 50 rheumatoid arthritis patients and approximately 20 healthy controls. Whether expanded CD8+ T-cell clones in untreated, newly diagnosed rheumatoid arthritis carry somatic mutations was the study question, and clonality was characterized with TCRB deep sequencing. The median ages of the patient and control groups were essentially identical. Sorted V beta1+ cells also underwent TCRB sequencing, and some V beta antibody-stained T-cell populations were flow-sorted at nearly 100% purity on a FACSAria II or Sony SH800. Points the paper makes about the study in general: The expanded CD8+ clones had unknown antigen targets, and not appearing in virus-specific databases did not rule out that they were virus-specific. CD8+ T-cell clonality did not differ significantly between rheumatoid arthritis patients and age-matched healthy controls. CD8+ clonality increased with age in patients (Spearman r of about 0.49) but not in healthy controls. In about an eighth of the roughly 60 patients the largest CD8+ clone exceeded 20% of CD8+ cells, and several identical CD8+ TCRB sequences were shared between blood and synovial fluid. The slight TRBV07 underrepresentation in patients was not adjusted for multiple comparisons.

Including the terminal cysteine and phenylalanine, the CDR3 comprises 15 residues. Only CDR3 DNA is held: 45 bases, read in frame from base 1. V is trimmed back by 3 bases and J by 0 bases, and the junction contains 2 bases that no gene match accounts for. From a lookup of the germline V gene, CDR1 and CDR2 are MRHNA and SNTAGT. About this clone itself: Its antigen is currently not known. Base qualities are not provided; no much larger clone lies one nucleotide away.

CD4+ and CD8+ cells were isolated by positive magnetic bead selection on an AutoMACS, and purity was checked by flow cytometry. Clonal expansions were first screened by flow cytometry with a TCR V beta antibody panel, then characterized by TCRB deep sequencing of sorted CD8+ fractions. Peripheral blood mononuclear cells were isolated by Ficoll-Paque PLUS density gradient separation. Using Nucleospin Tissue or Tissue XS kits, DNA was extracted from CD4-enriched, CD8-enriched or PBMC samples, with quantification by a Qubit 2.0 fluorometer. Genomic DNA underwent TCRB CDR3 sequencing using the immunoSEQ assay. The original methods were these. Patient CD8+ clones larger than 1% were compared against published virus-specific TCRB sequences, and only a few matched. Analyses were restricted to productive TCRB rearrangements. Clonality was expressed as a Shannon entropy-based productive clonality index, with each clone defined by a unique TCRB CDR3 sequence. The template counts of each clone relative to the total templates per sample were used to calculate repertoire overlap between two samples. V-gene usage from TCRB sequencing and V-gene usage measured by flow cytometry were correlated (Spearman r of over 0.6). Held by TCRdb, this immuneACCESS table contains in-frame sequences only and omits some clones. Under half of the omission traces to an unresolved V gene where checked; the cause of the rest is unknown. Clonal size and the V and J genes are those of that table, whereas D and trimming came from the DNA. In all, the sample holds 21,000 or so clones, and approximately 81% of those were seen once. Together, the top ten hold 3.5% to 4% of the sample.

The rearrangement joined TRBV6-4 to TRBJ2-3, with 8 bases aligning to TRBD2. Sequenced sample: CD8+ T cells sorted from blood. This clonotype was sampled from an adult with rheumatoid arthritis. This receptor has the CDR3 CASSEGGGSTDTQYF. The DNA sequence follows: TGTGCCAGCAGTGAAGGCGGGGGGAGCACAGATACGCAGTATTTT.